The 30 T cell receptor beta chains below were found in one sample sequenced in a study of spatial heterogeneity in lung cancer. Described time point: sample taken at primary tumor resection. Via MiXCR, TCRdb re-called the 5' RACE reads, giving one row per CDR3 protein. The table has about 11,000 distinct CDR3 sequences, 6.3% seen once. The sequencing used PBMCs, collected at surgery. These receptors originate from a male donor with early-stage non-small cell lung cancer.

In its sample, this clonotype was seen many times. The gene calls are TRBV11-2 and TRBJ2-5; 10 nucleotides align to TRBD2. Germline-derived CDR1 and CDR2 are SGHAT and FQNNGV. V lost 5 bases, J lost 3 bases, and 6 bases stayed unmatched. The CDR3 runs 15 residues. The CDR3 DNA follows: TGTGCCAGCAGCGTGGGGCTAGCGGGAGAAGAGACCCAGTACTTC. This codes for CASSVGLAGEETQYF.

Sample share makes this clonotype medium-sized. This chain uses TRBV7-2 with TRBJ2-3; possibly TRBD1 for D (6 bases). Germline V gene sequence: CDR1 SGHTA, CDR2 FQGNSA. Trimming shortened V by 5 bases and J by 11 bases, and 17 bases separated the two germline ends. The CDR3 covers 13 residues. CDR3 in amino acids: CASSTGQFVRQYF. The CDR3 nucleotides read TGTGCCAGCAGCACAGGACAGTTTGTTAGGCAGTATTTT.

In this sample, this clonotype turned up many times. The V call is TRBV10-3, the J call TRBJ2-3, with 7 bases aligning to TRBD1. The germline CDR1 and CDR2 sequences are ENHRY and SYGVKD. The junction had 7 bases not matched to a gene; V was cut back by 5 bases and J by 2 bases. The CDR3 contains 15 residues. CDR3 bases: TGTGCCATCAGTCTACAGGGGTCAAACACAGATACGCAGTATTTT. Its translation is CAISLQGSNTDTQYF.

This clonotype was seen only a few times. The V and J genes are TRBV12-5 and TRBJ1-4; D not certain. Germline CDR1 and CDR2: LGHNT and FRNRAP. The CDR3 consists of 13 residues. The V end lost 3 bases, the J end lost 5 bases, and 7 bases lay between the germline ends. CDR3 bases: TGTGCTAGTGGTTTAGAACAAAATGAAAAACTGTTTTTT. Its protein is CASGLEQNEKLFF.

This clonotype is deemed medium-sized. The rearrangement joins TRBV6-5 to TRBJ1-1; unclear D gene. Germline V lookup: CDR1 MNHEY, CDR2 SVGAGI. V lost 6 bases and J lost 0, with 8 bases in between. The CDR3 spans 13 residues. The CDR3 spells CASRYWMNTEAFF. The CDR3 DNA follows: TGTGCCAGCAGATATTGGATGAACACTGAAGCTTTCTTT.

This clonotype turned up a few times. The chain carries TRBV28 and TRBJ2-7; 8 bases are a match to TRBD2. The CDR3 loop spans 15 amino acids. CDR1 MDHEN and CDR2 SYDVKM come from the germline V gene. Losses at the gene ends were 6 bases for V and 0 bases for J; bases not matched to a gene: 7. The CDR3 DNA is TGTGCCAGCAGCCAGTCTAGCGGGTTCTCCTACGAGCAGTACTTC. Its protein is CASSQSSGFSYEQYF.

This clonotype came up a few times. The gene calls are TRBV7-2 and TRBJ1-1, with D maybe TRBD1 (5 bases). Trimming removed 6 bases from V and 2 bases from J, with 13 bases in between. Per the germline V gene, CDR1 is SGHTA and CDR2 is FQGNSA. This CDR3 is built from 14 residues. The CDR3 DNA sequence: TGTGCCAGCAGACCAGGACACTCCAACACTGAAGCTTTCTTT. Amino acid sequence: CASRPGHSNTEAFF.

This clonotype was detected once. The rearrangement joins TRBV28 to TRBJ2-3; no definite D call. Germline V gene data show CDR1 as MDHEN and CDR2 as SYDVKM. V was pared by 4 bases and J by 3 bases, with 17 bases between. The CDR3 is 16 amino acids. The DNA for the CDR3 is TGTGCCAGCAGTTCCGGACGCCTCTTTAGGACAGATACGCAGTATTTT. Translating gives CASSSGRLFRTDTQYF.

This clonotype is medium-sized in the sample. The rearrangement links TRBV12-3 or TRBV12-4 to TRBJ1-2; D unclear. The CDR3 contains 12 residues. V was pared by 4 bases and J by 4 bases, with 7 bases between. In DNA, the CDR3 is TGTGCCAGCAGTTCCACGGGCTATGGCTACACCTTC. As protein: CASSSTGYGYTF.

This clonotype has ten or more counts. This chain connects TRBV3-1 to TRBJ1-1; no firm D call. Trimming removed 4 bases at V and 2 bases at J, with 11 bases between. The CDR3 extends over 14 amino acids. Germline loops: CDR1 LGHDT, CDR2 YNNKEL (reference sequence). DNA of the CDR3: TGTGCCAGCAGCCCCAGGTCTTCCAACACTGAAGCTTTCTTT. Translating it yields CASSPRSSNTEAFF. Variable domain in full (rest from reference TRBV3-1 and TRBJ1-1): DTAVSQTPKYLVTQMGNDKSIKCEQNLGHDTMYWYKQDSKKFLKIMFSYNNKELIINETVPNRFSPKSPDKAHLNLHINSLELGDSAVYFCASSPRSSNTEAFFGQGTRLTVV.

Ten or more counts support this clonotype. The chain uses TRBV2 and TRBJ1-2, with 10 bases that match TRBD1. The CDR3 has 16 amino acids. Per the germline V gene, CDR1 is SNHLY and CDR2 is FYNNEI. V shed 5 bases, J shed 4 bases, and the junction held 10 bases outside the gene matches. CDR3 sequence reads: CASSKNPGTGAYGYTF. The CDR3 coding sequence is TGTGCCAGCAGTAAGAACCCCGGGACAGGGGCCTATGGCTACACCTTC.

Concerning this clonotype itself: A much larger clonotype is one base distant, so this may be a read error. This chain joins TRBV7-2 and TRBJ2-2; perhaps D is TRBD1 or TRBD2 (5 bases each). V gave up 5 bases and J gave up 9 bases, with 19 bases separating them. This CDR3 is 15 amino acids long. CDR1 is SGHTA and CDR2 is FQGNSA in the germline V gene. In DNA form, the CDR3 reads TGTGCCAGCAGCCCGGGAAGAACCAGGGCCAGGGAGCTGTTTTTT. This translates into CASSPGRTRARELFF.

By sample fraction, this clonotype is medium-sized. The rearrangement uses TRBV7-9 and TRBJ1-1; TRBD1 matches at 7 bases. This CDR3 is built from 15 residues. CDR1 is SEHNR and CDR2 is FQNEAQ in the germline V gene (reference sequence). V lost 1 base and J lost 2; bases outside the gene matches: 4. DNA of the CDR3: TGTGCCAGCAGCTTAGAAACAGGGGCCAACACTGAAGCTTTCTTT. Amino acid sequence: CASSLETGANTEAFF. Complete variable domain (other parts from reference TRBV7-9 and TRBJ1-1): DTGVSQNPRHKITKRGQNVTFRCDPISEHNRLYWYRQTLGQGPEFLTYFQNEAQLEKSRLLSDRFSAERPKGSFSTLEIQRTEQGDSAMYLCASSLETGANTEAFFGQGTRLTVV.

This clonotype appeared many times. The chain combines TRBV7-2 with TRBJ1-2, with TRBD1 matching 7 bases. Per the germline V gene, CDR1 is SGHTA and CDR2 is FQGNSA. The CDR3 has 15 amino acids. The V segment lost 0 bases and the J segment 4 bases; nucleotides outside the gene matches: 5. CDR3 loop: CASSLARTGVYGYTF. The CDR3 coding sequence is TGTGCCAGCAGCTTAGCTAGGACAGGAGTCTATGGCTACACCTTC.

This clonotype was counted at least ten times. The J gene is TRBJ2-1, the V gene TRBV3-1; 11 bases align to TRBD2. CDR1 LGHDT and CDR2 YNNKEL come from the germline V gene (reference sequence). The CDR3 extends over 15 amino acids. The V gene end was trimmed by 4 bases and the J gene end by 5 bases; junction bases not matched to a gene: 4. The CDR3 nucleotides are TGTGCCAGCAGCCTAACTAGCGGGGGTAACAATGAGCAGTTCTTC. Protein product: CASSLTSGGNNEQFF.

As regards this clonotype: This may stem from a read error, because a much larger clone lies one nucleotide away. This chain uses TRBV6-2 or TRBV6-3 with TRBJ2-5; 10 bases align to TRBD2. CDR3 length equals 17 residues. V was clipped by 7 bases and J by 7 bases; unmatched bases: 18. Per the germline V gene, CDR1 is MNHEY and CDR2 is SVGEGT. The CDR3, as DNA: TGTGCCAGCACCGAGCGGGGGGGACTACAGTTCGAGGGGACCCAGTACTTC. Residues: CASTERGGLQFEGTQYF.

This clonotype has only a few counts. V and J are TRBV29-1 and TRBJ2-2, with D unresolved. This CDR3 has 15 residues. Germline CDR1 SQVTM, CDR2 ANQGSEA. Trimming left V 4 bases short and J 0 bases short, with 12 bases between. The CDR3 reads CSVVIAEANTGELFF. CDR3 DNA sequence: TGCAGCGTTGTGATAGCTGAAGCGAACACCGGGGAGCTGTTTTTT.

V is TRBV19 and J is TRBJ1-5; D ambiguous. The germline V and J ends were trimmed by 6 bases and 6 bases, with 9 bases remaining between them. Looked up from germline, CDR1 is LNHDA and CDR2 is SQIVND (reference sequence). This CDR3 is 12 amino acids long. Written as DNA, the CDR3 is TGTGCCAGTAGGGTCGGGAGTCAGCCCCAGCATTTT. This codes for CASRVGSQPQHF.

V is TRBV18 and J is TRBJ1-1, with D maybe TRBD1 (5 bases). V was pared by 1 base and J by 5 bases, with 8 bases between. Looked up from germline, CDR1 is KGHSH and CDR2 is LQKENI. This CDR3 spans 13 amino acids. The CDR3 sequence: CASSPQGSTEAFF. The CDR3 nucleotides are TGTGCCAGCTCACCACAGGGGAGTACTGAAGCTTTCTTT.

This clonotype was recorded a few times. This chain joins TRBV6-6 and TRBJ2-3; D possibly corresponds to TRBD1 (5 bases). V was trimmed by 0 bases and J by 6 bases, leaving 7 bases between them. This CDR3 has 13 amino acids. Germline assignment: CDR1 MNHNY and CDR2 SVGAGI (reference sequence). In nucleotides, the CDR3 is TGTGCCAGCAGTTACTCGAGACAGGATACGCAGTATTTT. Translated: CASSYSRQDTQYF.

As DNA, the CDR3 is TGTGCCAGCAGCTTATCGACAGGGGTCACTGAAGCTTTCTTT. This gives the protein CASSLSTGVTEAFF. The chain couples TRBV7-2 to TRBJ1-1, with 8 bases identical to TRBD1. The CDR3 is made up of 14 amino acids. CDR1 is SGHTA, CDR2 FQGNSA, per germline. The junction had 3 bases not matched to a gene; V was cut back by 2 bases and J by 4 bases.

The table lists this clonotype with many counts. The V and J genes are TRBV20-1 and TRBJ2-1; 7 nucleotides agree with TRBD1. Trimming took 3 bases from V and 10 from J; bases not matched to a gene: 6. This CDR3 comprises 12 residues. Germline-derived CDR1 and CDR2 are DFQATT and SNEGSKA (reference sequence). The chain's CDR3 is CSASRQGREQFF. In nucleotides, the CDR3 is TGCAGTGCTAGTCGACAGGGTAGAGAGCAGTTCTTC.

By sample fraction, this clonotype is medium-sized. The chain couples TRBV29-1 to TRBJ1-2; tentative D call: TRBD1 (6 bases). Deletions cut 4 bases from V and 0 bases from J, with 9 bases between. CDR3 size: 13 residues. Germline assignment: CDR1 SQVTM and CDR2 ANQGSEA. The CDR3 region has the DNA TGCAGCGTTGGACAGGAAGCTAACTATGGCTACACCTTC. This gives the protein CSVGQEANYGYTF. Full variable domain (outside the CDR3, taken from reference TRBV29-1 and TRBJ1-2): SAVISQKPSRDICQRGTSLTIQCQVDSQVTMMFWYRQQPGQSLTLIATANQGSEATYESGFVIDKFPISRPNLTFSTLTVSNMSPEDSSIYLCSVGQEANYGYTFGSGTRLTVV.

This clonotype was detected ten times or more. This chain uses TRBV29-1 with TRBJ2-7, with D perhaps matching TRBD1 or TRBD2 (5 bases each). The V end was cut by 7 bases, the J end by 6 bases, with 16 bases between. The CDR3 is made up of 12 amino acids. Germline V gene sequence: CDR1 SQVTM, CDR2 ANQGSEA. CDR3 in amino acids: CSGGAGSGEQYF. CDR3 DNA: TGCAGCGGAGGGGCGGGCTCGGGCGAGCAGTACTTC.

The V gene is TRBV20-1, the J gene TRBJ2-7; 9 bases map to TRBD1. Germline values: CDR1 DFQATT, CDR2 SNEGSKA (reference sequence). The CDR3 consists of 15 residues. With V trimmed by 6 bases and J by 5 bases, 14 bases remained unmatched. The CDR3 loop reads CSATSEGQGIDEQYF. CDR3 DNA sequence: TGCAGTGCCACCTCTGAGGGACAGGGAATCGACGAGCAGTACTTC.

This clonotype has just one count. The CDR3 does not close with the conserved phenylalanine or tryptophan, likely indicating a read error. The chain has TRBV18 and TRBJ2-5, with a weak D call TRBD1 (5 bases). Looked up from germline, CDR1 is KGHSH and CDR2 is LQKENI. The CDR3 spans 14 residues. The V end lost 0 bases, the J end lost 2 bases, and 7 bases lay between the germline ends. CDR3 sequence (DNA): TGTGCCAGCTCACCACCGACAGATCAAGAGACCCAGTACCTC. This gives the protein CASSPPTDQETQYL.

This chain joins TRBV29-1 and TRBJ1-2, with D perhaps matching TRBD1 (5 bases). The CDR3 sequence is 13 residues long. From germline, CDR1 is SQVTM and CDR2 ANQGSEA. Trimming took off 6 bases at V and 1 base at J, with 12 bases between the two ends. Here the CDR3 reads CSVRDPFNYGYTF. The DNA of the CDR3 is TGCAGCGTACGGGACCCATTTAACTATGGCTACACCTTC.

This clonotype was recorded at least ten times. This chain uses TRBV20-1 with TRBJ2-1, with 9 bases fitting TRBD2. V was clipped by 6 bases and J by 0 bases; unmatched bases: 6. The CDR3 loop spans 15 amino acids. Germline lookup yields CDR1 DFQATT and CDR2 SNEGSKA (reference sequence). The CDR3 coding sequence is TGCAGTGCGAACCTAGCGGGAAGCTCCTACAATGAGCAGTTCTTC. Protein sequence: CSANLAGSSYNEQFF.

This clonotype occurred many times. The CDR3 coding sequence is TGCAGTGCTGCAGGGACTAGCGGCACCAACTACGAGCAGTACTTC. Protein: CSAAGTSGTNYEQYF. The chain employs TRBV20-1 and TRBJ2-7; 11 nucleotides align to TRBD2. Germline V gene sequence: CDR1 DFQATT, CDR2 SNEGSKA (reference sequence). V gave up 5 bases and J gave up 3 bases; unmatched junction bases: 9. The CDR3 runs 15 residues.

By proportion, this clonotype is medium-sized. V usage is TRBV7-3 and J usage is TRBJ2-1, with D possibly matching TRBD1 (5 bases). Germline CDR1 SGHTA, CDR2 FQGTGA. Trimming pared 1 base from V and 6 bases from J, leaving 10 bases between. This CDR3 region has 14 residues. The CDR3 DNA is TGTGCCAGCAGCTTAAGCAGGGTATTCAATGAGCAGTTCTTC. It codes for CASSLSRVFNEQFF. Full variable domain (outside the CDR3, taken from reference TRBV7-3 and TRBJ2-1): GAGVSQTPSNKVTEKGKYVELRCDPISGHTALYWYRQSLGQGPEFLIYFQGTGAADDSGLPNDRFFAVRPEGSVSTLKIQRTERGDSAVYLCASSLSRVFNEQFFGPGTRLTVL.